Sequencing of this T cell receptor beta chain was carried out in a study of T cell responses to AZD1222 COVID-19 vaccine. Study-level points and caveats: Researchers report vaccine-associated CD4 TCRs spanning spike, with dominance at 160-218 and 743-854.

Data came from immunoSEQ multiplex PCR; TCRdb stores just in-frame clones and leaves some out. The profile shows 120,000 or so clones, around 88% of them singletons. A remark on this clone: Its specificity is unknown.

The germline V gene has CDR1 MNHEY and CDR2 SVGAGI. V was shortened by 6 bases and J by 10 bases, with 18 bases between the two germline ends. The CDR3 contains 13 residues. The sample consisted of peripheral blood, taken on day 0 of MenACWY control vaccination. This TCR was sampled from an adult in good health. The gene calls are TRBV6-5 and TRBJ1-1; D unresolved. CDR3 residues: CASSLRQPIPAFF. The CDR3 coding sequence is TGTGCCAGCAGCCTAAGACAACCTATCCCAGCTTTCTTT.